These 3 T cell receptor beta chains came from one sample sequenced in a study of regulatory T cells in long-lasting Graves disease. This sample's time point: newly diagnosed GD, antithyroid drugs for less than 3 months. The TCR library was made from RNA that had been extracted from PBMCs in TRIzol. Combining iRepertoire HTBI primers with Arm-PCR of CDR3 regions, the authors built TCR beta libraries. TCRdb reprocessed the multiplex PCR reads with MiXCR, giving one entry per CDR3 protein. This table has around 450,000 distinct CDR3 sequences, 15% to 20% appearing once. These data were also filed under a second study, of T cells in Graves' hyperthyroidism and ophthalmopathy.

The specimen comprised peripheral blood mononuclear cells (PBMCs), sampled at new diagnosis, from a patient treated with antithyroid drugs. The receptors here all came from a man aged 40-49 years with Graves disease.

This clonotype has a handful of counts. The CDR3 reads CASSSNDPADTQYF. CDR3 bases: TGTGCCAGCAGTTCTAACGACCCGGCAGATACGCAGTATTTT. The genes are TRBV12-3 or TRBV12-4 and TRBJ2-3; D unclear. The V and J ends lost 4 bases and 4 bases respectively, with 12 bases between them. This CDR3 contains 14 residues.

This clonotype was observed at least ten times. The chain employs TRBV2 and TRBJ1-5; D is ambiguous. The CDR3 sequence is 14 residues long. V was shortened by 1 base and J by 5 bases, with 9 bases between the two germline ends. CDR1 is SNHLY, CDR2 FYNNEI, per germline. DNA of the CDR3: TGTGCCAGCAGTGAAGTTAGATGGGATCAGCCCCAGCATTTT. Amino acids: CASSEVRWDQPQHF.

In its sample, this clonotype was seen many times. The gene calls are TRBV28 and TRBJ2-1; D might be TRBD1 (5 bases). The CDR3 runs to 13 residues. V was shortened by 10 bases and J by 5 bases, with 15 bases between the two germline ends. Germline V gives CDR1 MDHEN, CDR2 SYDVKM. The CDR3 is CATRLGQNNEQFF. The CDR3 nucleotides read TGTGCCACCCGACTCGGACAAAACAATGAGCAGTTCTTC.